This TCR beta chain was sequenced during a study of cytomegalovirus exposure and HLA in healthy donors. Study context: The 95 to 150 validation repertoires and the approximately 690 first-cohort repertoires shared a platform, a later analysis reported. Whole-study results and caveats: Most TCR sequences were uncommon, yet certain public TCRs appeared in many donors. The study recorded fewer than 200 TCR beta chains that were cytomegalovirus-associated.

Generated by immunoSEQ multiplex PCR, the TCRdb table keeps only in-frame clones and is missing some. Of 150,000 or so clones listed, just under 90% are singletons. This CDR3 contains 15 residues. V was cut by 0 bases and J by 4 bases, with 11 bases left in between. Germline V gives CDR1 SGDLS, CDR2 YYNGEE. Separate from the roughly 710-subject first cohort, the approximately 120-subject validation cohort was the one that the donors belonged to. A word on this clone: As yet, its antigen is unknown.

The chain joins TRBV9 to TRBJ2-1; D might be TRBD1 (6 bases). Sequenced material: PBMCs. The clonotype comes from a woman in her twenties or thirties in good health and CMV-seronegative. CDR3 bases: TGTGCCAGCAGCGTAGATGTGGGGGCGTACAATGAGCAGTTCTTC. It codes for CASSVDVGAYNEQFF.